Below, 14 T cell receptor beta chains from the same sample are listed, as sequenced in a study of OX40 agonist ivuxolimab in advanced cancers. The method was immunoSEQ multiplex PCR; TCRdb's version includes in-frame clones alone and lacks a portion of them. The sample holds 70,000 to 95,000 clones, 65% to 90% seen once. Sequenced material: CD4+ or CD8+ T cells sorted from blood, taken in a trial of the OX40 agonist ivuxolimab. These receptor sequences come from an adult with an advanced solid tumor such as melanoma, head and neck, liver or kidney cancer.

A few counts support this clone. V gene TRBV5-6 combines with J gene TRBJ2-5; 15 nucleotides match TRBD2. The CDR3 contains 16 residues. Germline CDR1 and CDR2: SGHDT and YYEEEE. V shed 4 bases, J shed 6 bases, and the junction held 7 bases outside the gene matches. The CDR3 DNA reads TGTGCCAGCAGCCCACCGGGACTAGCGGGGGGAAAGACCCAGTACTTC. As protein: CASSPPGLAGGKTQYF.

The CDR3 reads CASSLYLNEQYF. CDR3 nucleotides: TGTGCCAGCAGTTTATATCTCAACGAGCAGTACTTC. This chain uses TRBV28 with TRBJ2-7; D is uncertain. Germline CDR1 is MDHEN and CDR2 is SYDVKM. The CDR3 is made up of 12 amino acids. V lost 1 base to trimming and J lost 5 bases, with 6 bases between them. Full variable domain (missing parts from reference TRBV28 and TRBJ2-7): DVKVTQSSRYLVKRTGEKVFLECVQDMDHENMFWYRQDPGLGLRLIYFSYDVKMKEKGDIPEGYSVSREKKERFSLILESASTNQTSMYLCASSLYLNEQYFGPGTRLTVT.

This clone was seen a single time. The chain links TRBV6-1 to TRBJ2-7, with 11 nucleotides matching TRBD2. The ends lost 4 bases at V and 0 bases at J; junction bases unmatched: 2. The CDR3 spans 15 residues. The germline gives CDR1 MNHNS, CDR2 SASEGT. The CDR3: CASSAGTSGSYEQYF. CDR3 sequence (DNA): TGTGCCAGCAGTGCCGGGACTAGCGGCTCCTACGAGCAGTACTTC.

The V gene is TRBV6-1, the J gene TRBJ2-7, with TRBD1 identical over 11 bases. V gave up 10 bases and J gave up 5 bases; unmatched junction bases: 7. Germline V gene lookup returns CDR1 MNHNS and CDR2 SASEGT. The CDR3 runs to 13 residues. Here the CDR3 DNA reads TGTGCCATCCTCGGGACAGGGGGTAACGAGCAGTACTTC. Translation gives CAILGTGGNEQYF.

The chain links TRBV10-2 to TRBJ1-1; possible D gene TRBD1, 6 bases. The CDR3 runs 14 residues. Per germline, CDR1 WSHSY and CDR2 SAAADI. The ends were cut back, 6 bases at V and 5 bases at J, with 16 bases in the middle. CDR3: CASREAGGGTEAFF. Written as DNA, the CDR3 is TGCGCCAGCAGGGAAGCGGGGGGCGGAACTGAAGCTTTCTTT.

This clone was detected only once. The CDR3 region has the DNA TGCAGCGCCAAGGGACTAGCGGCGAACACCGGGGAGCTGTTTTTT. Amino acids: CSAKGLAANTGELFF. The chain is built from TRBV29-1 and TRBJ2-2, with 11 nucleotides matching TRBD2. This CDR3 comprises 15 residues. Germline V gene sequence: CDR1 SQVTM, CDR2 ANQGSEA. V dropped 7 bases and J dropped 0; count of bases not matched to a gene: 4.

The chain employs TRBV6-1 and TRBJ1-2; TRBD1 aligns across 8 bases. Germline V lookup: CDR1 MNHNS, CDR2 SASEGT. Losses at the gene ends were 6 bases for V and 0 bases for J; bases not matched to a gene: 6. The CDR3 is 15 residues long. The CDR3 DNA follows: TGTGCCAGCAGGTCTCAGGGGGCGTCTAACTATGGCTACACCTTC. It specifies CASRSQGASNYGYTF.

This rearrangement joins TRBV6-5 to TRBJ2-7; possible D gene TRBD1, 5 bases. Deletions cut 2 bases from V and 8 bases from J, with 10 bases between. Germline lookup yields CDR1 MNHEY and CDR2 SVGAGI. CDR3 length equals 12 residues. CDR3 in DNA: TGTGCCAGCAGTTACGACCAGGGTCAGCAGTACTTC. Protein product: CASSYDQGQQYF.

The CDR3, as DNA: TGTGCCAGCACAATGCAGGAGCTTAATTCACCCCTCCACTTT. Its protein is CASTMQELNSPLHF. The chain combines TRBV18 with TRBJ1-6; D gene uncertain. The CDR3 is 14 amino acids. Germline V gene sequence: CDR1 KGHSH, CDR2 LQKENI. V lost 8 bases to trimming and J lost 6 bases, with 14 bases between them. The variable domain in full, completed from reference TRBV18 and TRBJ1-6, reads NAGVMQNPRHLVRRRGQEARLRCSPMKGHSHVYWYRQLPEEGLKFMVYLQKENIIDESGMPKERFSAEFPKEGPSILRIQQVVRGDSAAYFCASTMQELNSPLHFGNGTRLTVT.

The chain joins TRBV4-2 to TRBJ2-7, with D perhaps TRBD2 (6 bases). The germline V gene encodes CDR1 LGHNA and CDR2 YNFKEQ. CDR3 length: 16 residues. Deletions cut 0 bases from V and 0 bases from J, with 12 bases between. DNA of the CDR3: TGTGCCAGCAGCCAAGAGGTAGCGGTTAGCTCCTACGAGCAGTACTTC. Translated, it gives CASSQEVAVSSYEQYF.

Regarding this clone: Other DNA sequences of this sample code for an identical CDR3. The chain links TRBV28 to TRBJ1-2, with 8 nucleotides matching TRBD1. This CDR3 has 13 residues. Per germline, CDR1 MDHEN and CDR2 SYDVKM. V trimming: 4 bases; J trimming: 8 bases; junction bases outside the gene matches: 6. The CDR3 coding sequence is TGTGCCAGCAGTTACCTGACAGGGGCCGGCTACACCTTC. It encodes CASSYLTGAGYTF.

The CDR3 protein is CASSREARDEAFF. The DNA for the CDR3 is TGTGCCAGCAGCCGAGAGGCCCGGGATGAAGCTTTCTTT. The chain combines TRBV6-6 with TRBJ1-1; unclear D gene. The CDR3 consists of 13 residues. Germline loops: CDR1 MNHNY, CDR2 SVGAGI (reference sequence). V was cut by 6 bases and J by 7 bases, with 15 bases left in between.

The chain links TRBV6-5 to TRBJ1-3; D uncertain. The germline CDR1 and CDR2 sequences are MNHEY and SVGAGI. The CDR3 is made up of 14 amino acids. Between the trimmed V and J ends, which lost 2 bases and 4 bases, there was a span of 9 bases. The DNA for the CDR3 is TGTGCCAGCAGTTACGGAATAGAGGGAAACACCATATATTTT. Protein product: CASSYGIEGNTIYF.

The gene calls are TRBV7-8 and TRBJ2-3; D remains ambiguous. CDR1 and CDR2 from the germline V gene are SGHVS and FQNEAQ. CDR3 size: 12 residues. Trimming took off 5 bases at V and 0 bases at J, with 3 bases between the two ends. The CDR3 bases are TGTGCCAGCAGCGGGAGCACAGATACGCAGTATTTT. The encoded protein is CASSGSTDTQYF.